Here is one T cell receptor (beta chain) with its context. This clonotype was observed many times. This clone's antigen is unknown. Per-base quality was not reported, and no clone a single base away is much larger than it. The sample's time point label is to be understood as: persistent/refractory GD, antithyroid drugs over 5 years with positive TRAb. For both TCR sequencing and RNA sequencing, RNA was extracted from PBMCs using TRIzol. The diagnosis of Graves' disease was made according to American Thyroid Association guidelines. Patients were recruited from an endocrinology department in Xi'an, China. From each patient, about 9.7 milliliters of peripheral blood was collected into an EDTA anticoagulant tube. Ficoll Paque Plus density gradient separation was used to isolate PBMCs, and no additional T cell sorting was done. An Agilent 2100 Bioanalyzer and agarose gel were used to check RNA quality, while a NanoDrop 2000 measured RNA concentration.

These data belong to a study of regulatory T cells in long-lasting Graves disease (dated by TCRdb to about 2021). A note on the overall study: Persistent Graves' disease was defined as antithyroid drug treatment for over 5 years with persistently positive TSH receptor autoantibodies. The study was conducted in China and was registered as a clinical trial. TCR sequencing covered some 13 persistent and about 20 newly diagnosed Graves' disease patients, around 33 samples in total. Antithyroid drugs had been taken for 10 to 13 years on average by persistent Graves' disease patients in the clinical cohort. Peripheral blood TCR sequencing and RNA sequencing compared persistent Graves' disease patients with newly diagnosed Graves' disease patients. On the study overall, not on this receptor specifically: Persistent Graves' disease patients showed lower TCR Shannon entropy and fewer highly expanded clones than newly diagnosed patients, suggesting clonal expansion. The study examined only peripheral blood because the primary lesion, thyroid tissue, could not be accessed. The small sample size was acknowledged by the authors as a limitation that may reduce accuracy. A larger number of public clonotypes was shared among persistent patients (more than 2,500) than among newly diagnosed patients (roughly 980). Sequencing and analysis were restricted to the TCR beta chain.

Library generation was performed with multiplex PCR. The instrument given in TCRdb is Illumina HiSeq 4000. iRepertoire HTBI primers and Arm-PCR amplification of CDR3 regions were used to construct TCR beta libraries. Before sequencing, the PCR products underwent gel purification. Per the source publication's procedure: Across samples, roughly 60 TRBV and 13 to 15 TRBJ segments were identified and used for gene usage analysis of CDR3 amino acid clonotypes. Filtered high-quality paired reads were merged into contigs using COPE and FqMerger. BLAST was used to align contigs to IMGT TRBV, TRBD and TRBJ reference genes, and CDR3 was defined according to IMGT. Any clonotype with a frequency above 0.1% was counted as a highly expanded clone. Repertoire diversity was measured by Shannon entropy, and V-J evenness by the Gini coefficient. Public clonotypes were defined as clonotypes shared by more than one individual. TCRdb reprocessed the public reads (quality trimming at Q25 with fastp, clone calling with MiXCR) and kept in-frame beta chains. All rows with the same CDR3 protein become a single entry with the most common DNA and genes. Clone size and V and J calls follow TCRdb, not the original study. The sample data list about 470,000 distinct CDR3 sequences, and around 20% of these were observed just once. Over 7.5% of the sample lies in the top ten.

This sequence was found in a female donor with Graves disease. Here the sequenced sample was peripheral blood mononuclear cells (PBMCs), taken when the disease was refractory, from a patient treated with antithyroid drugs.

The bases read TGTGCCAGCAGCCCACGCGGGACAGGGTACGACGAGCAGTACTTC. The translation is CASSPRGTGYDEQYF. The rearrangement joined TRBV13 to TRBJ2-7; 9 central bases correspond to TRBD1. CDR1 and CDR2, per the germline V gene (reference sequence), are PRHDT and FYEKMQ. The CDR3, from cysteine to phenylalanine, totals 15 residues. This entry keeps only the CDR3 DNA: 45 bases, framed from base 1. The germline V end is reduced by 5 bases and the J end by 5 bases; junction bases left unmatched: 10.